These 26 T cell receptor beta chains share one sample of origin, sequenced in a study of blood T cells in healthy people across ages. It was with a sample-barcoded 5' primer and a J-beta primer mix that a second PCR of roughly 7 to 12 cycles was run. TCRdb re-called the 5' RACE reads through MiXCR, storing one row per CDR3 protein. The table shows about 1.5 million distinct CDR3 sequences, with approximately 42% occurring only once. The sample consisted of blood. The source of these receptors is a woman aged 18-35 years in good health.

A note on this clonotype: This could be a read error, since a much larger clone is one nucleotide away. This chain links TRBV7-9 with TRBJ2-7, with 8 bases identical to TRBD2. Germline values: CDR1 SEHNR, CDR2 FQNEAQ (reference sequence). The CDR3 covers 15 residues. V was clipped by 1 base and J by 7 bases; unmatched bases: 9. CDR3 DNA: TGTGCCAGCAGCTTAGACGGGAGGGCCTACAATGAGCAGTACTTC. The encoded protein is CASSLDGRAYNEQYF.

V is TRBV20-1 and J is TRBJ2-5; possible D gene TRBD2, 6 bases. V lost 3 bases, J lost 2 bases, and 13 bases lay in between. Germline-derived CDR1 and CDR2 are DFQATT and SNEGSKA (reference sequence). CDR3 length: 14 amino acids. CDR3 region: CSASNRGGQETQYF. The CDR3 coding sequence is TGCAGTGCTAGTAACCGGGGAGGACAAGAGACCCAGTACTTC.

The V gene is TRBV14, the J gene TRBJ1-3; D may be TRBD1 (5 bases). CDR1 is SGHDN, CDR2 FVKESK, per germline. The CDR3 runs to 16 residues. V was shortened by 6 bases and J by 0 bases, with 15 bases between the two germline ends. CDR3 loop: CASSARQPRSGNTIYF. CDR3 nucleotide sequence: TGTGCCAGCAGTGCAAGACAGCCCCGCTCTGGAAACACCATATATTTT.

The chain couples TRBV29-1 to TRBJ2-2; 8 bases match TRBD2. Germline loops: CDR1 SQVTM, CDR2 ANQGSEA. The CDR3 spans 13 residues. V gave up 5 bases and J gave up 1 base; unmatched junction bases: 0. CDR3 region: CSVRGGNTGELFF. CDR3 nucleotide sequence: TGCAGCGTTCGGGGGGGGAACACCGGGGAGCTGTTTTTT.

The chain combines TRBV28 with TRBJ2-1, with TRBD2 matching over 7 bases. This CDR3 is 16 amino acids long. V shed 0 bases and J 5 bases; nucleotides not matched to a gene: 7. Germline CDR1 reads MDHEN; CDR2 reads SYDVKM. The CDR3 is CASSLWGGSGHNEQFF. CDR3 in DNA: TGTGCCAGCAGTTTATGGGGGGGGTCTGGACACAATGAGCAGTTCTTC.

The chain couples TRBV7-2 to TRBJ1-5; D is unclear. From germline, CDR1 is SGHTA and CDR2 FQGNSA. This CDR3 contains 16 residues. V lost 3 bases, J lost 0 bases, and 12 bases lay in between. This chain's CDR3 is CASSFTTHYSNQPQHF. CDR3 bases: TGTGCCAGCAGCTTTACGACACATTATAGCAATCAGCCCCAGCATTTT.

This clonotype occurred many times. This chain joins TRBV3-1 and TRBJ2-3; 12 positions match TRBD2. Germline values: CDR1 LGHDT, CDR2 YNNKEL (reference sequence). The junction had 7 bases not matched to a gene; V was cut back by 1 base and J by 8 bases. This CDR3 contains 16 residues. The CDR3 coding sequence is TGTGCCAGCAGCCAAGGGACTAGCGGGGTTCAAGGTACGCAGTATTTT. Protein: CASSQGTSGVQGTQYF.

This chain joins TRBV13 and TRBJ1-2, with TRBD1 identical over 8 bases. The CDR3 extends over 15 amino acids. CDR1 and CDR2 from the germline V gene are PRHDT and FYEKMQ (reference sequence). After removal of 0 bases from V and 4 bases from J, the junction contained 4 bases not matched to a gene. CDR3 DNA: TGTGCCAGCAGCTTAGGGACAGGGGTAGGCTATGGCTACACCTTC. Amino acids: CASSLGTGVGYGYTF.

This clonotype was seen only a few times. This chain links TRBV10-3 with TRBJ2-7; possibly TRBD1 or TRBD2 for D (6 bases each). CDR3 length: 13 amino acids. Trimming removed 4 bases at V and 2 bases at J, with 9 bases between. Germline CDR1 and CDR2: ENHRY and SYGVKD. The CDR3 here is CAISGGAAYEQYF. CDR3 nucleotides: TGTGCCATCAGTGGGGGGGCGGCCTACGAGCAGTACTTC.

This clonotype was seen more than once but under ten times. The rearrangement links TRBV12-3 or TRBV12-4 to TRBJ1-1; 7 bases match TRBD1. The V and J ends lost 5 bases and 0 bases, in that order; junction bases with no gene match: 6. There are 15 residues in the CDR3. The CDR3 loop is CASSAQGPMNTEAFF. The CDR3 nucleotides are TGTGCCAGCAGTGCACAGGGGCCGATGAACACTGAAGCTTTCTTT.

The chain carries TRBV9 and TRBJ2-7; D possibly corresponds to TRBD2 (5 bases). Per the germline V gene, CDR1 is SGDLS and CDR2 is YYNGEE. Trimming removed 0 bases from V and 10 bases from J, with 20 bases in between. The CDR3 extends over 15 amino acids. CDR3 sequence reads: CASSVEDERKAGQYF. As DNA, the CDR3 is TGTGCCAGCAGCGTAGAGGACGAGAGAAAGGCGGGCCAGTACTTC.

The chain recombines TRBV9 with TRBJ2-3; 8 bases are shared with TRBD2. This CDR3 region has 17 residues. Germline V gives CDR1 SGDLS, CDR2 YYNGEE. V lost 1 base and J lost 6; bases outside the gene matches: 13. The CDR3 coding sequence is TGTGCCAGCAGCGTAAGTGGCGGGGGGCACCTCGCTGATACGCAGTATTTT. Amino acids: CASSVSGGGHLADTQYF.

This clonotype was seen a handful of times. The chain carries TRBV2 and TRBJ1-5; D remains ambiguous. In germline, CDR1 is SNHLY, CDR2 FYNNEI. This CDR3 has 15 amino acids. Trimming took off 2 bases at V and 8 bases at J, with 16 bases between the two ends. CDR3 nucleotides: TGTGCCAGCAGTGAAATCCCACACCTAGGAAAGCCCCAGCATTTT. Amino acid sequence: CASSEIPHLGKPQHF.

J is TRBJ1-1 and V is TRBV10-3; possible D gene TRBD1, 6 bases. The CDR3 totals 15 residues. Germline CDR1 reads ENHRY; CDR2 reads SYGVKD. V was clipped by 7 bases and J by 8 bases, with 23 bases between them. The CDR3 loop reads CAITESGLKGEEAFF. CDR3 nucleotide sequence: TGTGCCATCACCGAGTCCGGGCTTAAGGGGGAGGAAGCTTTCTTT.

The chain has TRBV7-2 and TRBJ2-1, with a possible D match to TRBD1 (5 bases). Germline CDR1 reads SGHTA; CDR2 reads FQGNSA. V dropped 5 bases and J dropped 0 bases, with 17 bases sitting between them. The CDR3 covers 17 residues. The CDR3 nucleotides read TGTGCCAGCAGCGTCCTGCCAGGGCCGAGCTCCTACAATGAGCAGTTCTTC. This gives the protein CASSVLPGPSSYNEQFF. Full variable domain (rest looked up from reference TRBV7-2 and TRBJ2-1): GAGVSQSPSNKVTEKGKDVELRCDPISGHTALYWYRQSLGQGLEFLIYFQGNSAPDKSGLPSDRFSAERTGGSVSTLTIQRTQQEDSAVYLCASSVLPGPSSYNEQFFGPGTRLTVL.

The V call is TRBV12-3 or TRBV12-4, the J call TRBJ2-1; D is unclear. The germline V and J ends were trimmed by 3 bases and 9 bases, with 9 bases remaining between them. The CDR3 spans 12 residues. CDR3 nucleotides: TGTGCCAGCAGTTTCTCCAGAACTGAGCAGTTCTTC. Protein product: CASSFSRTEQFF.

This clonotype was detected only a few times. This CDR3 reads CASSADIRTDTQYF. The CDR3 DNA reads as TGTGCCAGCAGCGCAGACATTCGCACAGATACGCAGTATTTT. The chain is built from TRBV7-2 and TRBJ2-3, with D uncertain. Germline lookup yields CDR1 SGHTA and CDR2 FQGNSA. There are 14 residues in the CDR3. Between the trimmed V and J ends, which lost 5 bases and 1 base, there was a span of 10 bases.

V and J are TRBV10-3 and TRBJ2-5, with D possibly TRBD2 on 5 matching bases. The CDR3 sequence is 15 residues long. Trimming cost V 3 bases and J 2 bases, with 13 bases left between them. From germline, CDR1 is ENHRY and CDR2 SYGVKD. DNA of the CDR3: TGTGCCATCAGTGATGGCGGACTGGATCAAGAGACCCAGTACTTC. This sequence encodes CAISDGGLDQETQYF.

The chain joins TRBV6-6 to TRBJ2-7, with no clear D. The CDR3 runs to 14 residues. V was trimmed by 0 bases and J by 2 bases, leaving 8 bases between them. Looked up from germline, CDR1 is MNHNY and CDR2 is SVGAGI (reference sequence). CDR3 sequence (DNA): TGTGCCAGCAGTTACTCGGACGGACCCTACGAGCAGTACTTC. It codes for CASSYSDGPYEQYF.

In its sample, this clonotype was seen a few times. The V gene is TRBV10-3, the J gene TRBJ1-5, with D uncertain. The CDR3 has 15 amino acids. The germline gives CDR1 ENHRY, CDR2 SYGVKD. V lost 3 bases, J lost 0 bases, and 9 bases lay in between. CDR3: CAISESAYSNQPQHF. The CDR3 coding sequence is TGTGCCATCAGTGAATCTGCATATAGCAATCAGCCCCAGCATTTT.

This clonotype was recorded a few times. The J gene is TRBJ2-5, the V gene TRBV6-1; TRBD2 is a possible D gene (6 bases). Per germline, CDR1 MNHNS and CDR2 SASEGT. V was pared by 6 bases and J by 2 bases, with 25 bases between. CDR3 length: 18 residues. The CDR3 nucleotides read TGTGCCAGCAGCCCCCGGCCAACCGTCCTAGCGCTACAAGAGACCCAGTACTTC. This translates into CASSPRPTVLALQETQYF.

The count of this clonotype is one. V usage is TRBV11-2 and J usage is TRBJ2-2, with D perhaps matching TRBD2 (5 bases). Germline V gene data show CDR1 as SGHAT and CDR2 as FQNNGV. V lost 7 bases and J 8 bases, leaving 17 bases between the germline ends. The CDR3 spans 14 residues. CDR3 nucleotide sequence: TGTGCCAGCACCCCAATTCCGGGGTCAGGGGAGCTGTTTTTT. Residues: CASTPIPGSGELFF.

The chain uses TRBV7-2 and TRBJ2-4, with TRBD1 identical over 10 bases. The CDR3 length is 14 residues. V lost 3 bases, J lost 8 bases, and 4 bases stayed unmatched. The germline V gene has CDR1 SGHTA and CDR2 FQGNSA. The DNA for the CDR3 is TGTGCCAGCAGCTTGTTGGGGACAGGGGACATTCAGTACTTC. Protein: CASSLLGTGDIQYF.

This rearrangement joins TRBV7-9 to TRBJ1-4, with 9 bases lining up with TRBD1. The CDR3 sequence is 16 residues long. CDR1 and CDR2 (germline): SEHNR, FQNEAQ (reference sequence). Trimming took 1 base from V and 6 from J; bases not matched to a gene: 6. In nucleotides, the CDR3 is TGTGCCAGCAGCTTAGGGGACAGGGCGCCTGATGAAAAACTGTTTTTT. This sequence encodes CASSLGDRAPDEKLFF.

The genes are TRBV27 and TRBJ1-1; 8 nucleotides line up with TRBD1. The CDR3 length is 15 residues. Trimming removed 7 bases from V and 6 bases from J; junction bases left unmatched: 13. Germline CDR1 is MNHEY and CDR2 is SMNVEV (reference sequence). CDR3 DNA: TGTGCCAGCACCTCTACTCCGGGACAGGCATCTGAAGCTTTCTTT. Amino acids: CASTSTPGQASEAFF.

This clonotype has a handful of counts. The chain links TRBV5-1 to TRBJ2-3; D unclear. Per the germline V gene, CDR1 is SGHRS and CDR2 is YFSETQ. With 5 bases removed from V and 3 bases from J, the gap between germline ends came to 13 bases. The CDR3 loop spans 14 amino acids. The CDR3 loop reads CASRSGIGTDTQYF. The CDR3 region has the DNA TGCGCCAGCAGGTCTGGGATTGGTACAGATACGCAGTATTTT. The variable domain in full, with the rest retrieved from reference TRBV5-1 and TRBJ2-3, is KAGVTQTPRYLIKTRGQQVTLSCSPISGHRSVSWYQQTPGQGLQFLFEYFSETQRNKGNFPGRFSGRQFSNSRSEMNVSTLELGDSALYLCASRSGIGTDTQYFGPGTRLTVL.